This T cell receptor beta chain was recorded in a study of blood T cell repertoires in COVID-19 (dated by TCRdb to 2018 to 2020). General notes on the study: Collaborator samples came from the United States, Italy and Spain and covered acute and convalescent phases of COVID-19. The dataset comprised deeply sampled blood TCRbeta repertoires from subjects exposed to, actively infected with, or recovered from COVID-19. Sample metadata almost always included a de-identified subject ID, COVID-19 status, age in years and sex. A freely available public database, intended as a resource for researchers studying the immune response to SARS-CoV-2, is where the repertoires were released. Samples came from the ongoing ImmuneRACE study (first 160 participants) plus 1,254 subjects from 6 global collaborators. Where available, HLA class I and class II types were obtained from metadata supplied by the sample provider rather than from assay-based typing. The prospective study material was composed of cDNA or gDNA derived from T cells, B-cell-depleted T cells, or PBMCs. What the authors observed across the whole study: The amount of clinical and demographic metadata varied by source and participant and was provided uncurated.

Remarks on this clone: This receptor's antigen is unknown. Base qualities are not at hand, and no much larger clone is one base apart.

Enrolling through a virtual design, the prospective study's participants ranged in age from roughly 18 to 89 years and lived across approximately 25 United States geographic areas. Cohort assignment in the prospective study relied on participant-reported clinical history from a screening survey and a study questionnaire. Recovered participants in ImmuneRACE Cohort 3 were defined as having two consecutive negative NP/OP PCR tests, clearance from a healthcare professional, or resolution of symptoms. In the prospective study, mobile phlebotomists collected whole blood, serum and a nasopharyngeal or oropharyngeal swab from each participant. Over an approximately 2-month period, participants in the prospective study had the option of providing additional blood draws and questionnaires. Prospective study blood samples were shipped either frozen or at room temperature before DNA extraction. TCRbeta CDR3 regions were amplified from genomic DNA by means of the immunoSEQ Assay, a bias-controlled multiplex PCR. Turning to the authors' computational methods: The number of nucleated cells in each sample was estimated by amplification of reference gene primers within the assay. To quantify the absolute abundance of each unique TCRbeta CDR3 rearrangement, sequence reads were collapsed and filtered. For each sample, productive Simpson clonality was calculated as the square root of Simpson's diversity index over productive rearrangements. Sourced from immuneACCESS, this table was stored by TCRdb with only in-frame sequences that have V and J called. A share of the clones is absent; for the studies checked, an unresolved V gene accounts for under half, and the remainder has no known explanation. V and J calls and clone size follow that table, whereas D and trimming were derived from the DNA. This sample holds some 250,000 clones; more than 85% were observed only once. Around 10% of the sample goes to the ten largest clones.

The TCR sequence derives from a man in his forties who had recovered from COVID-19. The sample was PBMCs or T cells enriched from blood (not recorded which).

The CDR3 in this case is CASSLSAVGKLFF. The bases are TGTGCCAGCAGCTTATCCGCGGTCGGGAAACTGTTTTTT. The rearranged segments are TRBV7-9 and TRBJ1-4, with the identity of the D gene unclear. CDR3 length: 13 amino acids, cysteine to phenylalanine. Kept here is only the CDR3 DNA, which spans 39 bases and is read in frame from base 1. CDR1 and CDR2 were assigned from the germline V gene (reference sequence) as SEHNR and FQNEAQ. Between the V and J ends, shortened by 2 bases and 11 bases respectively, the junction contains 12 bases.